A selection of T cell receptor beta chains follows, all from one sample in a study of regulatory T cells in long-lasting Graves disease. MiXCR was run by TCRdb on the multiplex PCR reads, yielding one entry per CDR3 protein. The sample gives approximately 540,000 distinct CDR3 sequences, 9.5% to 15% of which show up once; about 8.3% is in the top ten. Separately, the same data were catalogued under a study of T cells in Graves' hyperthyroidism and ophthalmopathy.

The material was peripheral blood mononuclear cells (PBMCs), obtained at new diagnosis, from a patient treated with antithyroid drugs. The receptors stem from a woman in her thirties with Graves disease. The CDR3 runs from the conserved cysteine through the conserved F or W. The D gene is left open where the match is weak. Size tells how often a clone was seen (once, few, many) or the class of an expanded clone, and some rows leave it out.

j_call: TRBJ1-1
clone_size: .
v_call: TRBV11-2
d_call: .
cdr3_nt: TGTGCCAGCAGCTTATCTCTTGGGTTGGGCACTGAAGCTTTCTTT
cdr3_aa: CASSLSLGLGTEAFF

j_call: TRBJ2-1
clone_size: .
v_call: TRBV7-9
d_call: .
cdr3_nt: TGTGCCAGCAGCTTAGCTTGGAAGGAAAATGAGCAGTTCTTC
cdr3_aa: CASSLAWKENEQFF

j_call: TRBJ1-2
clone_size: many
v_call: TRBV11-1
d_call: .
cdr3_nt: TGTGCCAGCAGCTTAGAAGGTACCCGCAACTATGGCTACACCTTC
cdr3_aa: CASSLEGTRNYGYTF

j_call: TRBJ2-7
clone_size: few
v_call: TRBV28
d_call: TRBD2
cdr3_nt: TGTGCCAGCAGTTTCCCAGCGGGGGTAAACCGCGAGCAGTACTTC
cdr3_aa: CASSFPAGVNREQYF

j_call: TRBJ2-3
clone_size: many
v_call: TRBV9
d_call: TRBD2
cdr3_nt: TGTGCCAGCAGCCCCCGTATGGGGACTAGCGGGATTAGCACAGATACGCAGTATTTT
cdr3_aa: CASSPRMGTSGISTDTQYF

j_call: TRBJ2-5
clone_size: many
v_call: TRBV9
d_call: TRBD2
cdr3_nt: TGTGCCAGCAGCCCCTCAGCGGGGCATGAGACCCAGTACTTC
cdr3_aa: CASSPSAGHETQYF

j_call: TRBJ2-1
clone_size: many
v_call: TRBV12-3/TRBV12-4
d_call: TRBD2
cdr3_nt: TGTGCCAGCAGTGCCCGGGAGGTCCACAATGAGCAGTTCTTC
cdr3_aa: CASSAREVHNEQFF

j_call: TRBJ2-7
clone_size: many
v_call: TRBV5-1
d_call: TRBD1
cdr3_nt: TGCGCCAGCAGCTACAGGGGTCCCTCCAACGAGCAGTACTTC
cdr3_aa: CASSYRGPSNEQYF

j_call: TRBJ2-5
clone_size: .
v_call: TRBV28
d_call: .
cdr3_nt: TGTGCCAGCAGGGGTAGTCTTTGGGGGTTACAAGAGACCCAGTACTTC
cdr3_aa: CASRGSLWGLQETQYF

j_call: TRBJ1-1
clone_size: many
v_call: TRBV7-8
d_call: TRBD1
cdr3_nt: TGTGCCAGCAGCTTCCTCGCAAGATACAGGGGGCATGGCACTGAAGCTTTCTTT
cdr3_aa: CASSFLARYRGHGTEAFF

j_call: TRBJ1-1
clone_size: many
v_call: TRBV2
d_call: .
cdr3_nt: TGTGCCAGCAGTGGGGGCATAGGGTTCATGAACACTGAAGCTTTCTTT
cdr3_aa: CASSGGIGFMNTEAFF

j_call: TRBJ2-3
clone_size: .
v_call: TRBV5-5
d_call: TRBD1
cdr3_nt: TGTGCCAGCAGCTACGGGACAGGCCTGGCAGATACGCAGTATTTT
cdr3_aa: CASSYGTGLADTQYF

j_call: TRBJ2-1
clone_size: many
v_call: TRBV5-1
d_call: TRBD1
cdr3_nt: TGCGCCAGCAGACCGGGACAGGGGTATCGTGAGCAGTTCTTC
cdr3_aa: CASRPGQGYREQFF

j_call: TRBJ1-1
clone_size: many
v_call: TRBV6-2/TRBV6-3
d_call: TRBD1
cdr3_nt: TGTGCCAGCAGTTACTCGGGACAGGGACTCCGGAACACTGAAGCTTTCTTT
cdr3_aa: CASSYSGQGLRNTEAFF

j_call: TRBJ1-1
clone_size: many
v_call: TRBV15
d_call: .
cdr3_nt: TGTGCCACCAGCGAAGCCTCGGGGGTTTGGACTGAAGCTTTCTTT
cdr3_aa: CATSEASGVWTEAFF

j_call: TRBJ2-3
clone_size: many
v_call: TRBV7-9
d_call: .
cdr3_nt: TGTGCCAGCAGCTTATTTAAGCATAGTAGCACAGATACGCAGTATTTT
cdr3_aa: CASSLFKHSSTDTQYF

j_call: TRBJ2-1
clone_size: many
v_call: TRBV28
d_call: TRBD2
cdr3_nt: TGTGCCAGCAGTTCCTCCGGGACTAGATCAAATGAGCAGTTCTTC
cdr3_aa: CASSSSGTRSNEQFF

j_call: TRBJ1-5
clone_size: many
v_call: TRBV20-1
d_call: .
cdr3_nt: TGCAGTGCAACCTCCGGACTCATCGGACAGCCCCAGCATTTT
cdr3_aa: CSATSGLIGQPQHF

j_call: TRBJ1-6
clone_size: many
v_call: TRBV19
d_call: .
cdr3_nt: TGTGCCAGTAGTATGTTTGGGGGGAATAATTCACCCCTCCACTTT
cdr3_aa: CASSMFGGNNSPLHF

j_call: TRBJ2-7
clone_size: many
v_call: TRBV11-3
d_call: .
cdr3_nt: TGTGCCAGCAGTTTCATCCCGTACGAGCAGTACTTC
cdr3_aa: CASSFIPYEQYF

j_call: TRBJ2-2
clone_size: .
v_call: TRBV9
d_call: TRBD1
cdr3_nt: TGTGCCAGCAGCGTAGCAACAGGGGCGAACACCGGGGAGCTGTTTTTT
cdr3_aa: CASSVATGANTGELFF

j_call: TRBJ2-7
clone_size: many
v_call: TRBV2
d_call: .
cdr3_nt: TGTGCCAGCGTCACTATGCCAGGGGGGTACGAGCAGTACTTC
cdr3_aa: CASVTMPGGYEQYF

j_call: TRBJ2-7
clone_size: many
v_call: TRBV11-2
d_call: .
cdr3_nt: TGTGCCAGCAGCTTAGTCGGCGACTACGAGCAGTACTTC
cdr3_aa: CASSLVGDYEQYF

j_call: TRBJ1-5
clone_size: few
v_call: TRBV6-2/TRBV6-3
d_call: .
cdr3_nt: TGTGCCAGCAGTCTAACAGGGCGATGGCCCCAGCATTTT
cdr3_aa: CASSLTGRWPQHF

j_call: TRBJ2-5
clone_size: .
v_call: TRBV4-2
d_call: .
cdr3_nt: TGTGCCAGCAGCCAAGATCTGGGGCAGGCGAGCGGGACCCAGTACTTC
cdr3_aa: CASSQDLGQASGTQYF

j_call: TRBJ1-5
clone_size: many
v_call: TRBV28
d_call: .
cdr3_nt: TGTGCCAGCAGTTTAGTTGCAGGCTATCAGCCCCAGCATTTT
cdr3_aa: CASSLVAGYQPQHF

j_call: TRBJ2-7
clone_size: many
v_call: TRBV20-1
d_call: TRBD1
cdr3_nt: TGCAGTGCTAGTTTGGACAGGGGGTCCTACGAGCAGTACTTC
cdr3_aa: CSASLDRGSYEQYF

j_call: TRBJ1-2
clone_size: many
v_call: TRBV28
d_call: .
cdr3_nt: TGTGCCAGCAGATCTGAGGAAGACCGGTACTATGGCTACACCTTC
cdr3_aa: CASRSEEDRYYGYTF

j_call: TRBJ2-3
clone_size: .
v_call: TRBV27
d_call: TRBD2
cdr3_nt: TGTGCCAGCAGTCCCCGGACTAGCGGGAGAACAGATACGCAGTATTTT
cdr3_aa: CASSPRTSGRTDTQYF

j_call: TRBJ2-1
clone_size: few
v_call: TRBV9
d_call: TRBD2
cdr3_nt: TGTGCCAGCAGCGTTTCACCGGGACTAGCGTCCTACAATGAGCAGTTCTTC
cdr3_aa: CASSVSPGLASYNEQFF

j_call: TRBJ2-1
clone_size: many
v_call: TRBV28
d_call: .
cdr3_nt: TGTGCCAGCAGTTTGACGGGATCCCAAGAGCAGTTCTTC
cdr3_aa: CASSLTGSQEQFF

j_call: TRBJ2-5
clone_size: many
v_call: TRBV5-1
d_call: .
cdr3_nt: TGCGCCAGCAGCTCCCCCGTCAGCCAGCTGTTGGAGACCCAGTACTTC
cdr3_aa: CASSSPVSQLLETQYF

j_call: TRBJ1-6
clone_size: many
v_call: TRBV7-2
d_call: TRBD1
cdr3_nt: TGTGCCAGCAGCCTACGTGTCTATCGGACAGGGGATTTTAATTCACCCCTCCACTTT
cdr3_aa: CASSLRVYRTGDFNSPLHF

j_call: TRBJ1-5
clone_size: .
v_call: TRBV27
d_call: .
cdr3_nt: TGTGCCAGCAGTTTACAGCCTCCCCTAGGGTATAGCAATCAGCCCCAGCATTTT
cdr3_aa: CASSLQPPLGYSNQPQHF

j_call: TRBJ2-5
clone_size: .
v_call: TRBV19
d_call: TRBD1
cdr3_nt: TGTGCCAGTAGTATCCGGGGACAGGGGATACAAGAGACCCAGTACTTC
cdr3_aa: CASSIRGQGIQETQYF

j_call: TRBJ2-1
clone_size: few
v_call: TRBV7-2
d_call: TRBD2
cdr3_nt: TGTGCCAGCAGTTCTAGCGGGAGCTTTGGGAATGAGCAGTTCTTC
cdr3_aa: CASSSSGSFGNEQFF

j_call: TRBJ1-2
clone_size: .
v_call: TRBV6-1
d_call: .
cdr3_nt: TGTGCCAGCAGCGACCGATTAGGAAATAACTATGGCTACACCTTC
cdr3_aa: CASSDRLGNNYGYTF

j_call: TRBJ2-2
clone_size: .
v_call: TRBV12-3/TRBV12-4
d_call: .
cdr3_nt: TGTGCCAGCAGTTTCGGGCCTCCAGGGGCTCCCGGGGAGCTGTTTTTT
cdr3_aa: CASSFGPPGAPGELFF

j_call: TRBJ1-6
clone_size: .
v_call: TRBV30
d_call: .
cdr3_nt: TGTGCCTGGAGTGTAGGATTTGGGGGTTCCCGGGATTCACCCCTCCACTTT
cdr3_aa: CAWSVGFGGSRDSPLHF

j_call: TRBJ2-5
clone_size: many
v_call: TRBV30
d_call: TRBD1
cdr3_nt: TGTGCCTGGAGAACCCGGGACAGCGGACGATCCCCCCCCCGAACAAAAGAGACCCAGTACTTC
cdr3_aa: CAWRTRDSGRSPPRTKETQYF

j_call: TRBJ2-1
clone_size: many
v_call: TRBV30
d_call: TRBD2
cdr3_nt: TGTGCCTGGAGTGTCCGACTAGCGGGAGTAATAAGTCCCTACAATGAGCAGTTCTTC
cdr3_aa: CAWSVRLAGVISPYNEQFF

j_call: TRBJ1-1
clone_size: few
v_call: TRBV18
d_call: .
cdr3_nt: TGTGCCAGCTCACCGCTACAGATGAACACTGAAGCTTTCTTT
cdr3_aa: CASSPLQMNTEAFF

j_call: TRBJ2-1
clone_size: many
v_call: TRBV28
d_call: .
cdr3_nt: TGTGCCAGCAGTCCGCACAGGAGCTCCTACAATGAGCAGTTCTTC
cdr3_aa: CASSPHRSSYNEQFF

j_call: TRBJ2-3
clone_size: .
v_call: TRBV5-1
d_call: .
cdr3_nt: TGCGCCAGCAGCCCCGGGACGGTGGAAGATACGCAGTATTTT
cdr3_aa: CASSPGTVEDTQYF

j_call: TRBJ2-3
clone_size: .
v_call: TRBV6-1
d_call: .
cdr3_nt: TGTGCCAGCAGTGAAGTTAAGTATTTT
cdr3_aa: CASSEVKYF

j_call: TRBJ2-1
clone_size: many
v_call: TRBV12-3/TRBV12-4
d_call: .
cdr3_nt: TGTGCCAGCGATTTTGGGGACAATGAGCAGTTCTTC
cdr3_aa: CASDFGDNEQFF

j_call: TRBJ1-5
clone_size: many
v_call: TRBV6-5
d_call: .
cdr3_nt: TGTGCCAGCAGTTACACAAATAGTCAGCCCCAGCATTTT
cdr3_aa: CASSYTNSQPQHF

j_call: TRBJ2-2
clone_size: few
v_call: TRBV7-9
d_call: .
cdr3_nt: TGTGCCAGCAGCGCCCTGGAGGGGCCGGGGGAGCTGTTTTTT
cdr3_aa: CASSALEGPGELFF